The next 5 T cell receptor beta chains were all read from a single sample in a study of post-analysis software for immune sequencing data. General study results and limits: TRBV segments more frequent in patients than in controls numbered several and included TRBV5-6, TRBV5-1 and TRBV20-1.

These receptors lack a known antigen. The TCR beta cDNA libraries carried unique molecular identifiers. TCRdb re-derived calls from the PCR reads in MiXCR, one entry per CDR3 protein. There are roughly 870,000 distinct CDR3 sequences in the sample; around 53% occur only once, and about 4.5% lies in the top ten. The sequencing sample was made of blood. These receptors were collected from a girl aged 5-17 years with multiple sclerosis.

V and J are TRBV9 and TRBJ1-4; the match to TRBD1 covers 10 bases. J was trimmed by 6 bases and V by 2 bases; bases with no gene match: 1. CDR1 SGDLS and CDR2 YYNGEE come from the germline V gene. The CDR3 sequence is 14 residues long. DNA of the CDR3: TGTGCCAGCAGCGTCGGACAGGGGGATGAAAAACTGTTTTTT. Protein: CASSVGQGDEKLFF. The full variable domain, with the rest looked up from reference TRBV9 and TRBJ1-4, is DSGVTQTPKHLITATGQRVTLRCSPRSGDLSVYWYQQSLDQGLQFLIQYYNGEERAKGNILERFSAQQFPDLHSELNLSSLELGDSALYFCASSVGQGDEKLFFGSGTQLSVL.

J is TRBJ2-5 and V is TRBV9, with D possibly TRBD1 on 6 matching bases. V was clipped by 2 bases and J by 3 bases, with 23 bases between them. Per the germline V gene, CDR1 is SGDLS and CDR2 is YYNGEE. CDR3 length: 18 amino acids. CDR3 coding DNA: TGTGCCAGCAGCGTTTCCCCCGCAGGGGCTCTTGGGGAAGAGACCCAGTACTTC. Protein: CASSVSPAGALGEETQYF.

This clonotype was detected only a few times. J is TRBJ2-3 and V is TRBV20-1; no clear D. The germline V gene encodes CDR1 DFQATT and CDR2 SNEGSKA (reference sequence). The CDR3 covers 13 residues. V lost 6 bases and J lost 7, with 17 bases in between. CDR3 coding DNA: TGCAGTGCCCTAGGAGATCCTTCAAATACGCAGTATTTT. Translation gives CSALGDPSNTQYF.

The chain carries TRBV20-1 and TRBJ2-5, with 9 bases matching TRBD2. The J call may be in error: the DNA end matches TRBJ2-7 better. Germline V gene lookup returns CDR1 DFQATT and CDR2 SNEGSKA (reference sequence). The CDR3 is 15 residues long. CDR3 coding DNA: TGCAGTGCTAGGCCCTGGGCGGGAGGGCCCTACGAGCAGTACTTC. Translation gives CSARPWAGGPYEQYF.

The gene calls are TRBV5-6 and TRBJ2-7, with D possibly matching TRBD2 (5 bases). V was clipped by 2 bases and J by 3 bases, with 12 bases between them. The CDR3 has 14 amino acids. Germline CDR1 and CDR2: SGHDT and YYEEEE. In nucleotides, the CDR3 is TGTGCCAGCAGCTTAGGACTCAGGAACTACGAGCAGTACTTC. Translated, it gives CASSLGLRNYEQYF. The full variable domain, its missing parts supplied by reference TRBV5-6 and TRBJ2-7, is DAGVTQSPTHLIKTRGQQVTLRCSPKSGHDTVSWYQQALGQGPQFIFQYYEEEERQRGNFPDRFSGHQFPNYSSELNVNALLLGDSALYLCASSLGLRNYEQYFGPGTRLTVT.